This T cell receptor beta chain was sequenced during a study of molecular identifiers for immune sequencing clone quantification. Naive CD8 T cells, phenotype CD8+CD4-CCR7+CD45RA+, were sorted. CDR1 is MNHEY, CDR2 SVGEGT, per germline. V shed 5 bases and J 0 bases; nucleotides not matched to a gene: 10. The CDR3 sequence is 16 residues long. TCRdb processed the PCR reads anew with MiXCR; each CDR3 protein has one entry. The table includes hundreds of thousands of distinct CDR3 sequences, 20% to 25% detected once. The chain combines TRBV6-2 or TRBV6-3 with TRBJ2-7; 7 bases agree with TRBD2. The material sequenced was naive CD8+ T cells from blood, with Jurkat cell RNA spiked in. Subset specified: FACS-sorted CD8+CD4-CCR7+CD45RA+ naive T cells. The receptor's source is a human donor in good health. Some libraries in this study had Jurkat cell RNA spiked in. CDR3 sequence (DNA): TGTGCCAGCAGTGGAGGGGCTAGCGGATACTCCTACGAGCAGTACTTC. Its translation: CASSGGASGYSYEQYF.